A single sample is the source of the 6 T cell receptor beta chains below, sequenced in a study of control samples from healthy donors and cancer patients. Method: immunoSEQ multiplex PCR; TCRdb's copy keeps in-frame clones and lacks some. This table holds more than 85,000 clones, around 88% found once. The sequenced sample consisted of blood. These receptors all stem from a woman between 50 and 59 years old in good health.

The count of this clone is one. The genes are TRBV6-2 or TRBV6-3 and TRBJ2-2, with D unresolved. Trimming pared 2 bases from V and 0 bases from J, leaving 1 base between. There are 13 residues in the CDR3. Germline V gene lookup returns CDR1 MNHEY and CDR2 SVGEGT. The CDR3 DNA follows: TGTGCCAGCAGTTACACGAACACCGGGGAGCTGTTTTTT. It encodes CASSYTNTGELFF.

The CDR3 nucleotides are TGTGCCAGTAGTCGGGGGATGGGTGAGAACACTGAAGCTTTCTTT. Translating it yields CASSRGMGENTEAFF. The V call is TRBV19, the J call TRBJ1-1; a possible D gene is TRBD1 (5 bases). Trimming shortened V by 5 bases and J by 1 base, and 14 bases separated the two germline ends. The CDR3 length is 15 residues. Germline values: CDR1 LNHDA, CDR2 SQIVND (reference sequence).

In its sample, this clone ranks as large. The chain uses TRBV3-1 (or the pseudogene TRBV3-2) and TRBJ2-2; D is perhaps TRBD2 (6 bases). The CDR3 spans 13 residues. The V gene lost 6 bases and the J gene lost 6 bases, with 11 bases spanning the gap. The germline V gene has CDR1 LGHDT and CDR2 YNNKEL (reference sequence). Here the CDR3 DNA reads TGTGCCAGCAGTCCAGGGACTCCCGGGGAGCTGTTTTTT. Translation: CASSPGTPGELFF.

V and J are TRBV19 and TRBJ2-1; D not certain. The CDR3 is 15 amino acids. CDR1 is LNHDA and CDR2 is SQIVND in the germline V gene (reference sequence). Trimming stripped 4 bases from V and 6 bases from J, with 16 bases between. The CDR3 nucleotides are TGTGCCAGTAGTACAGACTCCTCCCCCCTCAATGAGCAGTTCTTC. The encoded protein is CASSTDSSPLNEQFF. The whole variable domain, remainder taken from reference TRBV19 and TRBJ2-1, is DGGITQSPKYLFRKEGQNVTLSCEQNLNHDAMYWYRQDPGQGLRLIYYSQIVNDFQKGDIAEGYSVSREKKESFPLTVTSAQKNPTAFYLCASSTDSSPLNEQFFGPGTRLTVL.

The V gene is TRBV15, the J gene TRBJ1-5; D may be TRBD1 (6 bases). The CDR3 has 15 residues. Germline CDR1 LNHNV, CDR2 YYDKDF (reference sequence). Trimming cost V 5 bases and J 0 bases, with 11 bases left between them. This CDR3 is CATSARDTSNQPQHF. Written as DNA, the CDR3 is TGTGCCACCAGCGCCCGGGACACTAGCAATCAGCCCCAGCATTTT. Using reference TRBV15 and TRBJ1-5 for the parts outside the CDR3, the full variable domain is DAMVIQNPRYQVTQFGKPVTLSCSQTLNHNVMYWYQQKSSQAPKLLFHYYDKDFNNEADTPDNFQSRRPNTSFCFLDIRSPGLGDTAMYLCATSARDTSNQPQHFGDGTRLSIL.

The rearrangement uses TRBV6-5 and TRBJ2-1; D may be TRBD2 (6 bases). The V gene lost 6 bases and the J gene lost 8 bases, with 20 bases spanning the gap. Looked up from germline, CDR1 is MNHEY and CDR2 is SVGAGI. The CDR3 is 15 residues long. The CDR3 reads CASSAFEEGRYEQFF. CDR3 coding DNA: TGTGCCAGCAGCGCCTTTGAGGAGGGCCGATATGAGCAGTTCTTC.